The T cell receptor (beta chain) under discussion was sequenced for a study of blood T cell repertoires in COVID-19. About the research overall: PBMCs, B-cell-depleted T cells, or T cells were the source of the cDNA or gDNA that made up the material.

A Seattle source enrolled patients during active infection and followed them longitudinally. V lost 0 bases to trimming and J lost 6 bases; unmatched junction nucleotides: 6. The CDR3 is 15 amino acids. Germline loops: CDR1 LGHDT, CDR2 YNNKEL (reference sequence). Measured with immunoSEQ multiplex PCR; TCRdb has only the in-frame clones, and not every one. Here the sample spans approximately 170,000 clones, around 87% being singletons. This rearrangement joins TRBV3-1 (or the pseudogene TRBV3-2) to TRBJ2-7; TRBD2 aligns across 9 bases. The sequence derives from a woman older than 75 with COVID-19, enrolled during active disease. Sequencing was done on a sample of peripheral blood. The CDR3: CASSQDPLAGTEQYF. The CDR3 DNA follows: TGTGCCAGCAGCCAAGACCCCCTAGCGGGAACCGAGCAGTACTTC.